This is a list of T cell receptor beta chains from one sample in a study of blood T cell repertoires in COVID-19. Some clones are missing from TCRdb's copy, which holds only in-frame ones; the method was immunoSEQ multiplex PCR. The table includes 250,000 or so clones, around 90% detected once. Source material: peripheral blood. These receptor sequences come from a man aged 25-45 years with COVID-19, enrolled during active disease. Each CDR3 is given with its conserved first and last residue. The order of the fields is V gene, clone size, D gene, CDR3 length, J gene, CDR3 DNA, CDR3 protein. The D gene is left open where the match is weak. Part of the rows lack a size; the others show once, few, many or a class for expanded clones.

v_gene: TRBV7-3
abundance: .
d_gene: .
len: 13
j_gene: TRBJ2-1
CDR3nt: TGTGCCAGCAGCCGCGCACGCCACAATGAGCAGTTCTTC
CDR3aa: CASSRARHNEQFF

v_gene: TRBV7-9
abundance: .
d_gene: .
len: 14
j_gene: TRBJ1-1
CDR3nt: TGTGCCAGCAGCTTAGGACACATCTCCACTGAAGCTTTCTTT
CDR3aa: CASSLGHISTEAFF

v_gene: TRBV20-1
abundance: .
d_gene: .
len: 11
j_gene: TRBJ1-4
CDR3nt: TGCAGTGCCGGAGGTCCTGAAAAACTGTTTTTT
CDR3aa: CSAGGPEKLFF

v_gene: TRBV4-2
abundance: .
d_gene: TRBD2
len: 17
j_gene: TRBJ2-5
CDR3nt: TGTGCCAGCAGCCAAGGGACTAGCGGGGGGGCGGGAGAGACCCAGTACTTC
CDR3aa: CASSQGTSGGAGETQYF

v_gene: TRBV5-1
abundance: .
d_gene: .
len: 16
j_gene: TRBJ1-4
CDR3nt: TGCGCCAGCAGCTTGGAGACATTTGCAACTAATGAAAAACTGTTTTTT
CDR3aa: CASSLETFATNEKLFF

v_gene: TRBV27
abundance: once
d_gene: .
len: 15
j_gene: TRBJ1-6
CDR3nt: TGTGCCAGCAGTACAAATACAGGGTTTAATTCACCCCTCCACTTT
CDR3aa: CASSTNTGFNSPLHF

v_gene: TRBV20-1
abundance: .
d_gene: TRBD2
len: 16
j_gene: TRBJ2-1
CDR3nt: TGCAGTGCTAGTGTGGCTAGCGGGGGGGCATCGAATGAGCAGTTCTTC
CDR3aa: CSASVASGGASNEQFF

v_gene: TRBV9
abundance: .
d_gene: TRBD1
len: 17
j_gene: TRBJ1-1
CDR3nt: TGTGCCAGCAGCGTTAGCCAAACAGGGGTCGGGGAGACTGAAGCTTTCTTT
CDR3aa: CASSVSQTGVGETEAFF

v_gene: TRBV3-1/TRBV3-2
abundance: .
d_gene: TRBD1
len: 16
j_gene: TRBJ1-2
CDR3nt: TGTGCCAGCAGCCACCGGGGGTCCGGACAGGGGTCTGGCTACACCTTC
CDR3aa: CASSHRGSGQGSGYTF

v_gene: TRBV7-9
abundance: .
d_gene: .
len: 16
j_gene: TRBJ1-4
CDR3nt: TGTGCCAGCAGCTTACGGGGGATCGGGAGTAATGAAAAACTGTTTTTT
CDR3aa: CASSLRGIGSNEKLFF

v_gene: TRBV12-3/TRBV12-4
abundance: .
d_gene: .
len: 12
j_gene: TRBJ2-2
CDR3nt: TGTGCCAGCAGCTACGACACCGGGGAGCTGTTTTTT
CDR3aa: CASSYDTGELFF

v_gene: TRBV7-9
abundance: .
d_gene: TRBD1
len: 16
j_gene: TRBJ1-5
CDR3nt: TGTGCCAGCAGCTTAGAGGGACAGGGGGATCACCAGCCCCAGCATTTT
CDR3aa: CASSLEGQGDHQPQHF

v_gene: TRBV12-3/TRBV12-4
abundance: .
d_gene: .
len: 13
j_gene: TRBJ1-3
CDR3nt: TGTGCCAGCAACTATGGAGATGGAAACACCATATATTTT
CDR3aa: CASNYGDGNTIYF

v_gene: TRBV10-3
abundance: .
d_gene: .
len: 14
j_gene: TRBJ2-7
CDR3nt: TGTGCCATCAGCCCGGGGGACCGCTCCTACGAGCAGTACTTC
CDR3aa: CAISPGDRSYEQYF

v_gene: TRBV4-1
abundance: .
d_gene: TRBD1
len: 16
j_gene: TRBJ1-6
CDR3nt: TGCGCCAGCAGCCAGGGAACCGGACAGGGGAATTCACCCCTCCACTTT
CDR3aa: CASSQGTGQGNSPLHF

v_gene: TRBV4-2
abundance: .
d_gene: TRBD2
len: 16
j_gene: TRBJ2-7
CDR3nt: TGTGCCAGCAGCCAAGAGAAAGCGGGGGCAACCTACGAGCAGTACTTC
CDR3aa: CASSQEKAGATYEQYF

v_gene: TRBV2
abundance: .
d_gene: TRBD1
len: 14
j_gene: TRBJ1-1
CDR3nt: TGTGCCAGCAGGTCCGACAGGGAAAATACTGAAGCTTTCTTT
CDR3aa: CASRSDRENTEAFF

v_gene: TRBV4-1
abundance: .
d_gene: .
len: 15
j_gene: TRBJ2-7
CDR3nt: TGCGCCAGCAGCCAGGGGGCAGGGAGTTCCTACGAGCAGTACTTC
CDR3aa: CASSQGAGSSYEQYF